Listed here is a single T cell receptor beta chain. What it binds is unknown. The data were obtained in a study of cytomegalovirus exposure and HLA in healthy donors. The primer mix had 60 Vbeta and 13 Jbeta primers. Assay: immunoSEQ multiplex PCR; the TCRdb copy retains only in-frame clones and omits some. Of 100,000 to 150,000 clones listed, around 81% are singletons. CDR3 length equals 15 residues. The V segment lost 2 bases and the J segment 5 bases; nucleotides outside the gene matches: 4. In germline, CDR1 is LGHNA, CDR2 YSLEER. Study outcomes and limitations: Being productive about 87% or about 30% of the time was typical of most TCR beta V segments in an earlier analysis. The investigators catalogued some 150 TCR beta chains as cytomegalovirus-associated. For TCR beta chains, V- and J-gene trimming was later linked to a missense DCLRE1C variant.

The sequencing input was PBMCs. The genes are TRBV4-3 and TRBJ2-3, with TRBD2 matching 10 bases. The clonotype comes from a woman aged 45-65 years in good health and CMV-seronegative. CDR3 nucleotides: TGCGCCAGCAGCCAACAAGCGGGAGGGATAGATACGCAGTATTTT. Its translation is CASSQQAGGIDTQYF.